This entry lists 14 T cell receptor beta chains sequenced from one sample in a study of blood T cell repertoires in COVID-19. Some clones are missing from TCRdb's copy, which holds only in-frame ones; the method was immunoSEQ multiplex PCR. This table holds hundreds of thousands of clones, 80% to 90% found once. Sequencing was done on a sample of PBMCs or T cells enriched from blood (not recorded which). Receptors originate from a young woman who had recovered from COVID-19.

This chain connects TRBV18 to TRBJ1-3; 7 bases are shared with TRBD1. The J segment lost 0 bases and the V segment lost 6 bases, leaving 2 bases of the junction unmatched. CDR1 is KGHSH, CDR2 LQKENI, per germline. CDR3 length: 14 residues. CDR3 loop: CASSGTDSGNTIYF. As DNA, the CDR3 is TGTGCCAGCTCCGGGACAGACTCTGGAAACACCATATATTTT.

Written as DNA, the CDR3 is TGTGCCAGCAGCCAAACGACAGTTAACTATGGCTACACCTTC. Translation: CASSQTTVNYGYTF. The chain is built from TRBV7-9 and TRBJ1-2; D is possibly TRBD1 (5 bases). V was clipped by 5 bases and J by 1 base, with 11 bases between them. Germline V CDR1 and CDR2: SEHNR, FQNEAQ (reference sequence). CDR3 length: 14 residues.

The V and J genes are TRBV2 and TRBJ2-1; TRBD2 matches at 7 bases. The CDR3 has 12 residues. The V and J ends lost 11 bases and 10 bases, in that order; junction bases with no gene match: 11. Per germline, CDR1 SNHLY and CDR2 FYNNEI. The DNA for the CDR3 is TGTGCCTCGGGGCGGGGGTTCGGGGAGCAGTTCTTC. It yields the protein CASGRGFGEQFF.

This clone has a single count. The genes are TRBV6-5 and TRBJ2-7, with D possibly TRBD1 on 6 matching bases. The length of the CDR3 is 13 residues. CDR1 and CDR2 from the germline V gene are MNHEY and SVGAGI. V shed 6 bases and J shed 3 bases, with 12 bases lying between them. CDR3 sequence reads: CASRSGAGYEQYF. CDR3 sequence (DNA): TGTGCCAGCAGGTCAGGGGCCGGCTACGAGCAGTACTTC.

CDR3 coding DNA: TGTGCCAGCAGTTTACAGGGAAGGGACTATGGCTACACCTTC. Translating it yields CASSLQGRDYGYTF. This chain connects TRBV27 to TRBJ1-2; a possible D gene is TRBD1 (5 bases). V lost 2 bases to trimming and J lost 3 bases, with 10 bases between them. There are 14 residues in the CDR3. Germline values: CDR1 MNHEY, CDR2 SMNVEV (reference sequence).

The chain carries TRBV18 and TRBJ2-6; D may be TRBD1 (6 bases). There are 16 residues in the CDR3. Germline CDR1 is KGHSH and CDR2 is LQKENI. The V end was cut by 4 bases, the J end by 1 base, with 11 bases between. The DNA for the CDR3 is TGTGCCAGCTCACTCAGGGGAGAATCTGGGGCCAACGTCCTGACTTTC. Translation: CASSLRGESGANVLTF.

J is TRBJ1-2 and V is TRBV7-2, with 8 bases lining up with TRBD1. The CDR3 totals 13 residues. Germline CDR1 SGHTA, CDR2 FQGNSA. Trimming took 1 base from V and 8 from J; bases not matched to a gene: 3. The CDR3 DNA is TGTGCCAGCAGCTTAGATCAGGGGGCGGGCTACACCTTC. Amino acid sequence: CASSLDQGAGYTF.

The chain links TRBV3-1 (or the pseudogene TRBV3-2) to TRBJ1-5, with a tentative D call TRBD1 (5 bases). The CDR3 is made up of 14 amino acids. Germline loops: CDR1 LGHDT, CDR2 YNNKEL (reference sequence). With 6 bases removed from V and 1 base from J, the gap between germline ends came to 10 bases. The CDR3 loop is CASSPDSSNQPQHF. CDR3 sequence (DNA): TGTGCCAGCAGTCCCGACAGCAGCAATCAGCCCCAGCATTTT.

The V and J genes are TRBV29-1 and TRBJ2-5; 7 nucleotides match TRBD2. Looked up from germline, CDR1 is SQVTM and CDR2 is ANQGSEA. The CDR3 is made up of 12 amino acids. V shed 2 bases, J shed 5 bases, and the junction held 2 bases outside the gene matches. The CDR3 loop reads CSVEMGGETQYF. CDR3 nucleotide sequence: TGCAGCGTTGAAATGGGGGGGGAGACCCAGTACTTC.

This chain links TRBV18 with TRBJ2-6; D possibly corresponds to TRBD2 (6 bases). Trimming pared 5 bases from V and 2 bases from J, leaving 16 bases between. Germline CDR1 reads KGHSH; CDR2 reads LQKENI. The CDR3 length is 17 residues. CDR3 protein: CASSATEGGAGANVLTF. The CDR3, as DNA: TGTGCCAGCTCAGCTACCGAGGGCGGGGCTGGGGCCAACGTCCTGACTTTC.

The CDR3, as DNA: TGTGCCAGCAGCTTGGACAGGGTAAATGGCTACACCTTC. Its protein product is CASSLDRVNGYTF. This sequence joins TRBV5-4 and TRBJ1-2; a possible D gene is TRBD1 (6 bases). CDR3 length equals 13 residues. V lost 0 bases and J lost 6, with 9 bases in between. Per germline, CDR1 SGHNT and CDR2 YYREEE (reference sequence).

The CDR3 is CASSVERRPGDYTF. In DNA form, the CDR3 reads TGTGCCAGCAGCGTAGAGCGGAGACCGGGAGACTACACCTTC. The chain carries TRBV9 and TRBJ1-2; D remains unclear. V was pared by 0 bases and J by 10 bases, with 16 bases between. This CDR3 spans 14 amino acids. Germline CDR1 is SGDLS and CDR2 is YYNGEE. Supplemented by reference TRBV9 and TRBJ1-2, the full variable domain reads DSGVTQTPKHLITATGQRVTLRCSPRSGDLSVYWYQQSLDQGLQFLIQYYNGEERAKGNILERFSAQQFPDLHSELNLSSLELGDSALYFCASSVERRPGDYTFGSGTRLTVV.

Written as DNA, the CDR3 is TGTGCCAGCAGTGATATCTACAGGGTGCGTTCTTTCAAGCCCCAGCATTTT. It specifies CASSDIYRVRSFKPQHF. The rearrangement uses TRBV2 and TRBJ1-5; possibly TRBD1 for D (6 bases). The germline V and J ends were trimmed by 3 bases and 8 bases, with 23 bases remaining between them. The CDR3 consists of 17 residues. CDR1 and CDR2 from the germline V gene are SNHLY and FYNNEI. Combining the CDR3 with reference TRBV2 and TRBJ1-5 gives the whole variable domain EPEVTQTPSHQVTQMGQEVILRCVPISNHLYFYWYRQILGQKVEFLVSFYNNEISEKSEIFDDQFSVERPDGSNFTLKIRSTKLEDSAMYFCASSDIYRVRSFKPQHFGDGTRLSIL.

The rearrangement links TRBV5-1 to TRBJ1-3; 7 bases agree with TRBD1. CDR3 size: 14 residues. V shed 4 bases, J shed 6 bases, and the junction held 7 bases outside the gene matches. Germline V gene sequence: CDR1 SGHRS, CDR2 YFSETQ. The DNA of the CDR3 is TGCGCCAGCAGCGCCGGGACAGCGATAAACACCATATATTTT. Amino acids: CASSAGTAINTIYF. Full variable domain (remainder filled in from reference TRBV5-1 and TRBJ1-3): KAGVTQTPRYLIKTRGQQVTLSCSPISGHRSVSWYQQTPGQGLQFLFEYFSETQRNKGNFPGRFSGRQFSNSRSEMNVSTLELGDSALYLCASSAGTAINTIYFGEGSWLTVV.